Listed below are T cell receptor beta chains from one sample, sequenced in a study of OX40 agonist ivuxolimab in advanced cancers. Sequenced by immunoSEQ multiplex PCR; TCRdb stores in-frame clones only, minus some. The sample includes 35,000 to 55,000 clones, 84% of them seen just once. The specimen comprised CD4+ or CD8+ T cells sorted from blood, sampled in a trial of the OX40 agonist ivuxolimab. The receptor set was obtained from an adult with an advanced solid tumor such as melanoma, head and neck, liver or kidney cancer. CDR3s include the opening cysteine and the closing phenylalanine or tryptophan. D genes are given only for firm matches. Size is omitted from some rows. Given values are once, few, many or a class for expanded clones.

NA	TRBJ2-1	NA	TRBV21-1	TGTGCCAGCAGCCCACCGAACTCCTACAATGAGCAGTTCTTC	CASSPPNSYNEQFF
NA	TRBJ2-3	once	TRBV5-4	TGTGCCAGCAGCTCGCGGGACGGCACAGATACGCAGTATTTT	CASSSRDGTDTQYF
NA	TRBJ2-7	NA	TRBV6-1	TGTGCCAGCAGTGTGAGAACAGGGCACCCCTACGAGCAGTACTTC	CASSVRTGHPYEQYF
NA	TRBJ2-2	once	TRBV5-6	TGTGCCAGCAGCTTGGGGACTGCGAGCACCGGGGAGCTGTTTTTT	CASSLGTASTGELFF
NA	TRBJ2-7	NA	TRBV4-1	TGCGCCAGCAGCCAAGTAAAGGGGGACCCCTACGAGCAGTACTTC	CASSQVKGDPYEQYF
TRBD2	TRBJ2-7	NA	TRBV2	TGTGCCAGCAGTGGGCTGTCTAGCGGGAGAGACGAGCAGTACTTC	CASSGLSSGRDEQYF
NA	TRBJ1-1	NA	TRBV6-5	TGTGCCAGCAGTCCCACCCCCAATTCTGAAGCTTTCTTT	CASSPTPNSEAFF
TRBD1	TRBJ1-6	NA	TRBV6-6	TGTGCCAGCAGTTCCAGGGGGAACAATTCACCCCTCCACTTT	CASSSRGNNSPLHF
NA	TRBJ2-1	NA	TRBV6-5	TGTGCCAGCAGTGCGGGGAATTTATACAATGAGCAGTTCTTC	CASSAGNLYNEQFF
NA	TRBJ2-7	once	TRBV9	TGTGCCAGCAGCGTAGAACCGGGGTTCTACGAGCAGTACTTC	CASSVEPGFYEQYF
TRBD1	TRBJ2-5	NA	TRBV5-4	TGTGCCAGCAGCTTGGTAGGACAGGGCCTGGAGACCCAGTACTTC	CASSLVGQGLETQYF
TRBD1	TRBJ2-7	NA	TRBV10-2	TGCGCCAGCAGTGAAGGGACAGGAGGGTTCTACGAGCAGTACTTC	CASSEGTGGFYEQYF
NA	TRBJ1-2	NA	TRBV4-1	TGCGCCAGCAGCCAAGATCCGGGGGGTACAGCCTATGGCTACACCTTC	CASSQDPGGTAYGYTF
TRBD1	TRBJ1-2	once	TRBV11-3	TGTGCCAGCAGCCCCGCGGGACAGGCTACAACCTATGGCTACACCTTC	CASSPAGQATTYGYTF
NA	TRBJ2-3	NA	TRBV27	TGTGCCAGCACCGAATTGGGGGCCACAGATACGCAGTATTTT	CASTELGATDTQYF
TRBD2	TRBJ2-1	NA	TRBV11-2	TGTGCCAGCAGCTTCATTAGCGGGGGGATCTCCTACAATGAGCAGTTCTTC	CASSFISGGISYNEQFF